This T cell receptor beta chain appears in the sequencing data of a study of spatial heterogeneity in lung cancer. Study details: The correlation between TCR transcript counts in tumor regions and a T cell module score from matched bulk RNA-seq was strong. Unique TCR and UMI combinations averaged more than ten appearances each in raw reads. Study conclusions and caveats: Ubiquitous nonsynonymous mutations were tracked by counts of ubiquitous expanded TCRs, and regional ones by counts of regional expanded TCRs. It was found that expanded intratumoral alpha and beta TCR counts tracked tumor mutation counts.

Noted time point: sample taken at primary tumor resection. The study sequenced unsorted whole RNA from tumor, nontumor lung or frozen PBMC. To note about this clonotype: As yet, its antigen is unknown.

Germline V gene sequence: CDR1 SEHNR, CDR2 FQNEAQ (reference sequence). Germline trimming cut 7 bases from V and 7 bases from J; bases unmatched to any gene: 17. The CDR3 is 16 residues long. TCRdb re-called the 5' RACE reads with MiXCR, one entry per CDR3 protein. Among 4,000 to 6,000 distinct CDR3 sequences listed, around 12% were seen once. The V gene is TRBV7-9, the J gene TRBJ1-1; TRBD1 agrees at 8 bases. The source of this sequence is a female donor with early-stage non-small cell lung cancer. Material: lung tumor tissue, obtained at surgery. CDR3 nucleotide sequence: TGTGCCAGCAACTACTCGTCAGGGGGCTATGAGGATGAAGCTTTCTTT. Its translation: CASNYSSGGYEDEAFF.